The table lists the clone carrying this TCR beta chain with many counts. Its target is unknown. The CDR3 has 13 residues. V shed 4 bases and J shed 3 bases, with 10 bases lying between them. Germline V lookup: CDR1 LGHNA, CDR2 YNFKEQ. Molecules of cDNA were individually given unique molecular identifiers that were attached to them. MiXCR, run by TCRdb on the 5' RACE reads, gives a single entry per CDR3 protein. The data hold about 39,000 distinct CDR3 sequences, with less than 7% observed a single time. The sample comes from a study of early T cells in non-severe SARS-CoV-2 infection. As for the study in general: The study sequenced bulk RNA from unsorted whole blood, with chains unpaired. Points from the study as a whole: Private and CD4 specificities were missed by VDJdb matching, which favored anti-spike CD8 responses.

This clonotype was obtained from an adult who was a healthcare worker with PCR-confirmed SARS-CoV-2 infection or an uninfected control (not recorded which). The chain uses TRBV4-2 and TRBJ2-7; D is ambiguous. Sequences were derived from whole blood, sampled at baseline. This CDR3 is CASSLRTNYEQYF. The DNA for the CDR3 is TGTGCCAGCAGCCTCCGAACTAACTACGAGCAGTACTTC.